The 27 T cell receptor beta chains below come from one sample, sequenced in a study of cytomegalovirus exposure and HLA in healthy donors. The PCR was carried out with 60 Vbeta primers and 13 Jbeta primers. Libraries were prepared by immunoSEQ multiplex PCR; TCRdb keeps only in-frame clonotypes and omits some of them. The table includes more than 75,000 clones, 79% detected once. The sample comprised PBMCs. The receptors originated from a man younger than 40 in good health and CMV-seronegative.

V is TRBV9 and J is TRBJ2-6; the match to TRBD1 covers 7 bases. Germline V gene sequence: CDR1 SGDLS, CDR2 YYNGEE. The CDR3 loop spans 16 amino acids. V lost 3 bases to trimming and J lost 3 bases; unmatched junction nucleotides: 6. The CDR3 loop is CASSATGAGGANVLTF. The DNA of the CDR3 is TGTGCCAGCAGCGCTACAGGGGCTGGTGGGGCCAACGTCCTGACTTTC.

About this clone: An end of the junction differs from the germline gene, which may be a read error. The V and J genes are TRBV6-5 and TRBJ1-2; D unresolved. The CDR3 covers 14 residues. Germline CDR1 MNHEY, CDR2 SVGAGI. The CDR3 coding sequence is TGTGCCACCTCCCCCACGAAGAGAAACTATGGCTACCCCTTC. Its translation is CATSPTKRNYGYPF.

The chain joins TRBV27 to TRBJ1-3; tentative D call: TRBD1 (6 bases). Germline loops: CDR1 MNHEY, CDR2 SMNVEV (reference sequence). The CDR3 covers 15 residues. Trimming took off 8 bases at V and 0 bases at J, with 14 bases between the two ends. The CDR3 loop reads CASGPTGSSGNTIYF. The CDR3 nucleotides read TGTGCCAGCGGACCGACAGGCAGCTCTGGAAACACCATATATTTT.

V is TRBV2 and J is TRBJ1-5; D is perhaps TRBD1 (6 bases). The V gene's germline CDR1 is SNHLY and CDR2 FYNNEI. The V gene lost 7 bases and the J gene lost 5 bases, with 18 bases spanning the gap. CDR3 size: 15 residues. The CDR3 protein is CASKKDSILHQPQHF. The CDR3 DNA reads TGTGCCAGCAAAAAGGACAGCATTCTACATCAGCCCCAGCATTTT.

The chain uses TRBV28 and TRBJ1-4; the D is unclear. V was trimmed by 7 bases and J by 8 bases, leaving 17 bases between them. Germline V gene lookup returns CDR1 MDHEN and CDR2 SYDVKM. The CDR3 sequence is 14 residues long. The CDR3 is CASTPQSAGEKLFF. The CDR3, as DNA: TGTGCCAGCACCCCCCAAAGCGCCGGGGAAAAACTGTTTTTT. Complete variable domain (other parts from reference TRBV28 and TRBJ1-4): DVKVTQSSRYLVKRTGEKVFLECVQDMDHENMFWYRQDPGLGLRLIYFSYDVKMKEKGDIPEGYSVSREKKERFSLILESASTNQTSMYLCASTPQSAGEKLFFGSGTQLSVL.

The chain recombines TRBV12-5 with TRBJ1-1; the D is unclear. The CDR3 loop spans 13 amino acids. V was trimmed by 6 bases and J by 8 bases, leaving 16 bases between them. CDR1 LGHNT and CDR2 FRNRAP come from the germline V gene. The CDR3 DNA follows: TGTGCTAGTGGAAGGGAGGCGGGATTCGAAGCTTTCTTT. Translation: CASGREAGFEAFF. Full variable domain (remainder filled in from reference TRBV12-5 and TRBJ1-1): DARVTQTPRHKVTEMGQEVTMRCQPILGHNTVFWYRQTMMQGLELLAYFRNRAPLDDSGMPKDRFSAEMPDATLATLKIQPSEPRDSAVYFCASGREAGFEAFFGQGTRLTVV.

This clone was seen more than once but under ten times. V is TRBV7-2 and J is TRBJ1-1; 9 nucleotides line up with TRBD1. The CDR3 length is 16 residues. From germline, CDR1 is SGHTA and CDR2 FQGNSA. The J segment lost 0 bases and the V segment lost 5 bases, leaving 7 bases of the junction unmatched. In DNA form, the CDR3 reads TGTGCCAGCAGCGTAGGGACAGGGACCATGAACACTGAAGCTTTCTTT. Translating gives CASSVGTGTMNTEAFF. Full variable domain (missing parts from reference TRBV7-2 and TRBJ1-1): GAGVSQSPSNKVTEKGKDVELRCDPISGHTALYWYRQSLGQGLEFLIYFQGNSAPDKSGLPSDRFSAERTGGSVSTLTIQRTQQEDSAVYLCASSVGTGTMNTEAFFGQGTRLTVV.

By share of the sample, this clone is medium-sized. The chain combines TRBV11-1 with TRBJ2-5, with a weak D call TRBD2 (6 bases). The CDR3 runs to 15 residues. V shed 1 base and J shed 2 bases, with 11 bases lying between them. Per the germline V gene, CDR1 is SGHAT and CDR2 is FQDESV (reference sequence). CDR3 DNA sequence: TGTGCCAGCAGCTTAGACACGGGGGTTCAAGAGACCCAGTACTTC. Translation: CASSLDTGVQETQYF. Supplemented by reference TRBV11-1 and TRBJ2-5, the full variable domain reads EAEVAQSPRYKITEKSQAVAFWCDPISGHATLYWYRQILGQGPELLVQFQDESVVDDSQLPKDRFSAERLKGVDSTLKIQPAELGDSAMYLCASSLDTGVQETQYFGPGTRLLVL.

This rearrangement joins TRBV29-1 to TRBJ1-3; weak D call: TRBD1 (5 bases). From germline, CDR1 is SQVTM and CDR2 ANQGSEA. Trimming cost V 5 bases and J 0 bases, with 5 bases left between them. The CDR3 has 12 residues. CDR3 bases: TGCAGCGTTACAGGCTCTGGAAACACCATATATTTT. This encodes CSVTGSGNTIYF.

V usage is TRBV27 and J usage is TRBJ2-7; a possible D gene is TRBD2 (5 bases). Per germline, CDR1 MNHEY and CDR2 SMNVEV (reference sequence). Trimming stripped 5 bases from V and 0 bases from J, with 11 bases between. This CDR3 contains 14 residues. Written as DNA, the CDR3 is TGTGCCAGCAGTCGTCCGGGATCCTCCTACGAGCAGTACTTC. Amino acids: CASSRPGSSYEQYF.

The chain couples TRBV6-6 to TRBJ1-2; D call uncertain. CDR3 length: 11 residues. Trimming left V 11 bases short and J 2 bases short, with 9 bases between. Per germline, CDR1 MNHNY and CDR2 SVGAGI (reference sequence). In nucleotides, the CDR3 is TGTGCCGGGCAGAGAAACTATGGCTACACCTTC. The encoded protein is CAGQRNYGYTF.

Turning to this clone: Mismatch with germline at one junction end may stem from a read error. This CDR3 is also generated by other DNA sequences in the sample. The chain is built from TRBV6-5 and TRBJ1-1; possibly TRBD1 for D (6 bases). The CDR3 runs 15 residues. Germline V CDR1 and CDR2: MNHEY, SVGAGI. In DNA form, the CDR3 reads TGTGCCAGCAGTTACGGAGACAGGTTGAATACTGAAGCTTTCTTT. This codes for CASSYGDRLNTEAFF.

This chain uses TRBV4-1 with TRBJ2-7; the match to TRBD1 covers 8 bases. There are 16 residues in the CDR3. Germline values: CDR1 MGHRA, CDR2 YSYEKL. V lost 0 bases and J lost 2; bases outside the gene matches: 6. This CDR3 reads CASSQESPGGAYEQYF. The CDR3 region has the DNA TGCGCCAGCAGCCAAGAAAGCCCAGGGGGCGCCTACGAGCAGTACTTC.

The chain links TRBV10-3 to TRBJ2-7, with a possible D match to TRBD2 (5 bases). Per the germline V gene, CDR1 is ENHRY and CDR2 is SYGVKD. The ends were cut back, 2 bases at V and 2 bases at J, with 13 bases in the middle. The CDR3 runs 15 residues. CDR3 amino acids: CAISEIPLGAYEQYF. Here the CDR3 DNA reads TGTGCCATCAGTGAGATTCCGCTGGGAGCCTACGAGCAGTACTTC.

This rearrangement joins TRBV27 to TRBJ1-5; D is unresolved. The CDR3 consists of 12 residues. Germline V gene lookup returns CDR1 MNHEY and CDR2 SMNVEV (reference sequence). Trimming cost V 3 bases and J 5 bases, with 5 bases left between them. The CDR3 sequence is CASSFLDQPQHF. The CDR3 region has the DNA TGTGCCAGCAGTTTCCTAGATCAGCCCCAGCATTTT.

V gene TRBV30 combines with J gene TRBJ1-3; 7 positions agree with TRBD1. From germline, CDR1 is GTSNPN and CDR2 SVGIG (reference sequence). J gave up 4 bases and V 1 base, and 4 bases lay outside the gene matches. The CDR3 spans 14 residues. DNA of the CDR3: TGTGCCTGGAGTGCCACGGACAGGGGAAACACCATATATTTT. It specifies CAWSATDRGNTIYF.

V usage is TRBV6-6 and J usage is TRBJ2-1; 10 bases agree with TRBD2. The V and J ends lost 5 bases and 4 bases, in that order; junction bases with no gene match: 5. The germline V gene has CDR1 MNHNY and CDR2 SVGAGI (reference sequence). The CDR3 consists of 15 residues. The CDR3 protein is CASSPTSGVYNEQFF. CDR3 nucleotides: TGTGCCAGCAGTCCAACTAGCGGGGTTTACAATGAGCAGTTCTTC.

This chain uses TRBV6-5 with TRBJ2-1, with 8 bases identical to TRBD1. The V gene end was trimmed by 6 bases and the J gene end by 7 bases; junction bases not matched to a gene: 8. Germline V gives CDR1 MNHEY, CDR2 SVGAGI. This CDR3 is built from 14 residues. The CDR3 loop is CASRKPTGVNEQFF. For the CDR3, the DNA is TGTGCCAGCAGAAAACCGACAGGGGTAAATGAGCAGTTCTTC.

This clone was detected only a few times. The rearrangement joins TRBV2 to TRBJ2-1; 9 bases fit TRBD1. Germline lookup yields CDR1 SNHLY and CDR2 FYNNEI. Losses at the gene ends were 5 bases for V and 1 base for J; bases not matched to a gene: 18. The CDR3 covers 20 residues. The CDR3 DNA follows: TGTGCCAGCAGTCCCCGAGGCGGGACAGGGAGCAAACTTTCCTACAATGAGCAGTTCTTC. This gives the protein CASSPRGGTGSKLSYNEQFF.

In its sample, this clone was seen once. The V and J genes are TRBV7-2 and TRBJ1-5, with 7 bases aligning to TRBD1. This CDR3 spans 15 amino acids. Unmatched junction bases numbered 3, after V lost 4 bases and J lost 0 bases. Germline CDR1 and CDR2: SGHTA and FQGNSA. The CDR3 nucleotides read TGTGCCAGCAGCTCCGACAGGGATAGCAATCAGCCCCAGCATTTT. Translating gives CASSSDRDSNQPQHF.

The chain employs TRBV14 and TRBJ1-6, with D uncertain. V was clipped by 0 bases and J by 6 bases, with 12 bases between them. Germline V gene lookup returns CDR1 SGHDN and CDR2 FVKESK. The CDR3 extends over 16 amino acids. CDR3 sequence (DNA): TGTGCCAGCAGCCAAGAGAACCACGGGGTTAATTCACCCCTCCACTTT. Amino acids: CASSQENHGVNSPLHF. The whole variable domain, remainder taken from reference TRBV14 and TRBJ1-6, is EAGVTQFPSHSVIEKGQTVTLRCDPISGHDNLYWYRRVMGKEIKFLLHFVKESKQDESGMPNNRFLAERTGGTYSTLKVQPAELEDSGVYFCASSQENHGVNSPLHFGNGTRLTVT.

The V and J genes are TRBV6-5 and TRBJ1-2; 8 bases agree with TRBD1. The CDR3 length is 16 residues. CDR1 and CDR2 (germline): MNHEY, SVGAGI. V gave up 0 bases and J gave up 7 bases; unmatched junction bases: 10. The CDR3 region is CASSYSAETGVGGYTF. The CDR3, as DNA: TGTGCCAGCAGTTACTCGGCCGAGACAGGGGTCGGTGGCTACACCTTC.

As for this clone: Germline is not matched at one junction end, which may reflect a read error. V gene TRBV7-7 combines with J gene TRBJ2-5, with D tentatively TRBD2 (5 bases). Germline V gene lookup returns CDR1 SSHAT and CDR2 FNYEAQ (reference sequence). The CDR3 runs 15 residues. In nucleotides, the CDR3 is TGTGCTAGCAGCCCCGGACGTAGCGCGAGGGAGACCCAGTACTTC. This codes for CASSPGRSARETQYF.

V is TRBV7-6 and J is TRBJ2-2; D possibly corresponds to TRBD2 (6 bases). The germline V gene encodes CDR1 SGHVS and CDR2 FNYEAQ. Trimming took off 3 bases at V and 0 bases at J, with 11 bases between the two ends. This CDR3 is built from 16 residues. The CDR3 coding sequence is TGTGCCAGCAGCTTTGCTGGGGGGACGAACACCGGGGAGCTGTTTTTT. Encoded protein: CASSFAGGTNTGELFF. Filled out from reference TRBV7-6 and TRBJ2-2, the complete variable domain reads GAGVSQSPRYKVTKRGQDVALRCDPISGHVSLYWYRQALGQGPEFLTYFNYEAQQDKSGLPNDRFSAERPEGSISTLTIQRTEQRDSAMYRCASSFAGGTNTGELFFGEGSRLTVL.

The gene calls are TRBV18 and TRBJ2-7; unclear D gene. Germline CDR1 reads KGHSH; CDR2 reads LQKENI. CDR3 length: 14 residues. V lost 4 bases to trimming and J lost 3 bases, with 13 bases between them. The CDR3 nucleotides are TGTGCCAGCTCACAAACCGGCAGGAACTACGAGCAGTACTTC. Its protein product is CASSQTGRNYEQYF.

The chain joins TRBV19 to TRBJ1-1, with D uncertain. The CDR3 is 15 residues long. The V end was cut by 0 bases, the J end by 5 bases, with 13 bases between. The germline V gene has CDR1 LNHDA and CDR2 SQIVND (reference sequence). CDR3 sequence: CASSIDPPGRTEAFF. The CDR3 DNA follows: TGTGCCAGTAGTATAGATCCTCCGGGGAGGACTGAAGCTTTCTTT.

The rearrangement links TRBV11-2 to TRBJ2-3; no firm D call. Germline CDR1 and CDR2: SGHAT and FQNNGV. Trimming stripped 5 bases from V and 2 bases from J, with 11 bases between. This CDR3 has 14 residues. CDR3 residues: CASSLRLTTDTQYF. The CDR3 DNA follows: TGTGCCAGCAGCCTCCGACTGACCACAGATACGCAGTATTTT.